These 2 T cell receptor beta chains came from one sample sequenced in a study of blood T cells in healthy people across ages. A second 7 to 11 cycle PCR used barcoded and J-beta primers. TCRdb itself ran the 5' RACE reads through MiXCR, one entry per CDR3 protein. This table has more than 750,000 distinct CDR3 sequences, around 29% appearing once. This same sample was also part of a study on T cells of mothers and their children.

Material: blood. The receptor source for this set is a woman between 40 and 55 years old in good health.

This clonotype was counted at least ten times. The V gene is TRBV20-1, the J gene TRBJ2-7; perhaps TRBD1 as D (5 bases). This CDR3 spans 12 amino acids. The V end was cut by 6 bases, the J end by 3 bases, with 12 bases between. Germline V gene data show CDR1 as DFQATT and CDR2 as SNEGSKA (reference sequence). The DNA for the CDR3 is TGCAGTGCCCTTCAGGGCCACTACGAGCAGTACTTC. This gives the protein CSALQGHYEQYF.

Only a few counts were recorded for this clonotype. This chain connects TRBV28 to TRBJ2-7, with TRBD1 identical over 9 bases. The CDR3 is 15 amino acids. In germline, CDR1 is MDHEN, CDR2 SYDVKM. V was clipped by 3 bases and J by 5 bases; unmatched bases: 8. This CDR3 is CASSLAGTGINEQYF. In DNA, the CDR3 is TGTGCCAGCAGTTTGGCCGGGACAGGGATCAACGAGCAGTACTTC. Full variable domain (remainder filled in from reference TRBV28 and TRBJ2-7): DVKVTQSSRYLVKRTGEKVFLECVQDMDHENMFWYRQDPGLGLRLIYFSYDVKMKEKGDIPEGYSVSREKKERFSLILESASTNQTSMYLCASSLAGTGINEQYFGPGTRLTVT.